Shown below are 17 T cell receptor beta chains from a single sample sequenced in a study of blood T cell repertoires in COVID-19. Produced via immunoSEQ multiplex PCR; TCRdb's table is partial and in-frame only. The repertoire holds some 290,000 clones, with roughly 90% as singletons. The specimen sequenced was peripheral blood. The receptors originated from a woman between 25 and 40 years old with COVID-19, enrolled during active disease.

A few counts support this clone. The chain recombines TRBV4-1 with TRBJ1-2; the match to TRBD1 covers 7 bases. The V and J ends lost 3 bases and 8 bases, in that order; junction bases with no gene match: 9. CDR3 length: 14 amino acids. Germline V CDR1 and CDR2: MGHRA, YSYEKL. This CDR3 reads CASSHPDREYGYTF. The CDR3 coding sequence is TGCGCCAGCAGCCACCCAGACAGGGAATACGGCTACACCTTC.

As to this clone: At the DNA level, this CDR3 is encoded by other sequences in the same sample as well. The chain combines TRBV20-1 with TRBJ2-7; the D gene is possibly TRBD2 (5 bases). The CDR3 is 11 residues long. Per the germline V gene, CDR1 is DFQATT and CDR2 is SNEGSKA (reference sequence). Trimming cost V 3 bases and J 2 bases, with 5 bases left between them. The CDR3: CSASGTYEQYF. In nucleotides, the CDR3 is TGCAGTGCTAGCGGGACCTACGAGCAGTACTTC.

The chain joins TRBV5-4 to TRBJ2-2; TRBD1 matches at 7 bases. V dropped 5 bases and J dropped 6; count of bases not matched to a gene: 4. This CDR3 spans 13 amino acids. Germline assignment: CDR1 SGHNT and CDR2 YYREEE (reference sequence). CDR3 residues: CASSTTGAGELFF. The CDR3 DNA is TGTGCCAGCAGTACCACAGGGGCCGGGGAGCTGTTTTTT.

A few counts support this clone. The rearrangement links TRBV10-3 to TRBJ2-3, with D unclear. The germline CDR1 and CDR2 sequences are ENHRY and SYGVKD. V was clipped by 2 bases and J by 9 bases, with 12 bases between them. CDR3 size: 13 residues. The CDR3 DNA follows: TGTGCCATCAGTGAGCCGAGGAGCGTGACGCAGTATTTT. Translated: CAISEPRSVTQYF.

This sequence joins TRBV29-1 and TRBJ2-7, with a possible D match to TRBD1 (6 bases). Trimming removed 4 bases at V and 1 base at J, with 11 bases between. Germline V lookup: CDR1 SQVTM, CDR2 ANQGSEA. The length of the CDR3 is 13 residues. The CDR3 reads CSVVSDRSYEQYF. CDR3 sequence (DNA): TGCAGCGTTGTGTCGGACAGATCCTACGAGCAGTACTTC.

This chain links TRBV7-2 with TRBJ2-1, with 13 bases matching TRBD2. CDR3 length equals 19 residues. V lost 4 bases, J lost 1 base, and 10 bases stayed unmatched. CDR1 is SGHTA, CDR2 FQGNSA, per germline. This CDR3 is CASSYPTSGRAGSYNEQFF. The CDR3 bases are TGTGCCAGCAGCTATCCCACTAGCGGGAGGGCCGGTTCCTACAATGAGCAGTTCTTC.

V and J are TRBV6-5 and TRBJ2-7, with D perhaps matching TRBD1 (5 bases). The germline gives CDR1 MNHEY, CDR2 SVGAGI. This CDR3 is built from 14 residues. The germline V and J ends were trimmed by 0 bases and 2 bases, with 8 bases remaining between them. CDR3 sequence (DNA): TGTGCCAGCAGTTACTCACAGGCTACCTACGAGCAGTACTTC. It translates to CASSYSQATYEQYF.

The gene calls are TRBV4-1 and TRBJ1-4; possible D gene TRBD1, 5 bases. V was pared by 4 bases and J by 7 bases, with 16 bases between. Looked up from germline, CDR1 is MGHRA and CDR2 is YSYEKL. CDR3 length equals 15 residues. CDR3 coding DNA: TGCGCCAGCAGCCCCCCCACGTCGGGGGGTGAAAAACTGTTTTTT. Amino acid sequence: CASSPPTSGGEKLFF.

The chain combines TRBV20-1 with TRBJ1-3; D is ambiguous. The V end was cut by 3 bases, the J end by 0 bases, with 12 bases between. From germline, CDR1 is DFQATT and CDR2 SNEGSKA (reference sequence). This CDR3 has 15 amino acids. The CDR3: CSASPGSNSGNTIYF. The CDR3 DNA reads TGCAGTGCTAGTCCCGGGTCCAACTCTGGAAACACCATATATTTT.

The J gene is TRBJ1-1, the V gene TRBV19; possible D gene TRBD1, 6 bases. Germline V gene lookup returns CDR1 LNHDA and CDR2 SQIVND (reference sequence). Trimming shortened V by 1 base and J by 10 bases, and 16 bases separated the two germline ends. This CDR3 has 14 residues. The CDR3 sequence is CASSIGTAPLRAFF. DNA for the CDR3: TGTGCCAGTAGTATAGGGACAGCCCCTCTGAGAGCTTTCTTT.

The chain combines TRBV5-1 with TRBJ2-3, with TRBD1 as a possible D gene (5 bases). Trimming removed 1 base from V and 2 bases from J, with 14 bases in between. Germline-derived CDR1 and CDR2 are SGHRS and YFSETQ. CDR3 length: 16 amino acids. CDR3 nucleotides: TGCGCCAGCAGCTTGCAAGGAAAGGGGTCCACAGATACGCAGTATTTT. Residues: CASSLQGKGSTDTQYF.

This sequence joins TRBV28 and TRBJ2-7; possible D gene TRBD2, 5 bases. CDR3 length equals 15 residues. The V end lost 10 bases, the J end lost 9 bases, and 28 bases lay between the germline ends. CDR1 is MDHEN and CDR2 is SYDVKM in the germline V gene. The CDR3 DNA follows: TGTGCCATCTCTTCGACACGTCTCGTTTCTCGGGGGCAGTACTTC. This codes for CAISSTRLVSRGQYF.

The gene calls are TRBV4-1 and TRBJ2-1; 9 nucleotides agree with TRBD2. The CDR3 is 17 amino acids. Germline-derived CDR1 and CDR2 are MGHRA and YSYEKL. V lost 8 bases and J lost 8; bases outside the gene matches: 19. The CDR3, as DNA: TGCGCCAGCTCCCTTCGTGGTGGCGGGAGGGCCTCTGATGAGCAGTTCTTC. It yields the protein CASSLRGGGRASDEQFF.

J is TRBJ2-7 and V is TRBV6-1, with TRBD1 identical over 8 bases. The V gene end was trimmed by 2 bases and the J gene end by 4 bases; junction bases not matched to a gene: 16. Germline V gene lookup returns CDR1 MNHNS and CDR2 SASEGT. This CDR3 has 18 residues. CDR3 in amino acids: CASSENRKGAGGRYEQYF. CDR3 sequence (DNA): TGTGCCAGCAGTGAAAATAGGAAGGGGGCAGGGGGCAGGTACGAGCAGTACTTC.

The DNA for the CDR3 is TGTGCCAGCAGCTTAGTCGGGTACGGATGGAAGTTCTTC. It specifies CASSLVGYGWKFF. This rearrangement joins TRBV11-2 to TRBJ2-1; D unclear. Germline-derived CDR1 and CDR2 are SGHAT and FQNNGV. V was cut by 1 base and J by 14 bases, with 15 bases left in between. The CDR3 length is 13 residues.

The chain carries TRBV7-3 and TRBJ2-3, with 10 bases that match TRBD2. V dropped 1 base and J dropped 1; count of bases not matched to a gene: 5. The CDR3 runs to 17 residues. The V gene's germline CDR1 is SGHTA and CDR2 FQGTGA. CDR3 sequence: CASSLRASGGGTDTQYF. For the CDR3, the DNA is TGTGCCAGCAGCTTAAGGGCTAGCGGGGGCGGCACAGATACGCAGTATTTT.

V usage is TRBV19 and J usage is TRBJ1-2; possibly TRBD1 for D (5 bases). Looked up from germline, CDR1 is LNHDA and CDR2 is SQIVND (reference sequence). There are 14 residues in the CDR3. Trimming stripped 4 bases from V and 4 bases from J, with 13 bases between. CDR3 sequence: CASSRRQLTYGYTF. The CDR3 DNA is TGTGCCAGTAGTAGGAGACAGCTTACCTATGGCTACACCTTC.